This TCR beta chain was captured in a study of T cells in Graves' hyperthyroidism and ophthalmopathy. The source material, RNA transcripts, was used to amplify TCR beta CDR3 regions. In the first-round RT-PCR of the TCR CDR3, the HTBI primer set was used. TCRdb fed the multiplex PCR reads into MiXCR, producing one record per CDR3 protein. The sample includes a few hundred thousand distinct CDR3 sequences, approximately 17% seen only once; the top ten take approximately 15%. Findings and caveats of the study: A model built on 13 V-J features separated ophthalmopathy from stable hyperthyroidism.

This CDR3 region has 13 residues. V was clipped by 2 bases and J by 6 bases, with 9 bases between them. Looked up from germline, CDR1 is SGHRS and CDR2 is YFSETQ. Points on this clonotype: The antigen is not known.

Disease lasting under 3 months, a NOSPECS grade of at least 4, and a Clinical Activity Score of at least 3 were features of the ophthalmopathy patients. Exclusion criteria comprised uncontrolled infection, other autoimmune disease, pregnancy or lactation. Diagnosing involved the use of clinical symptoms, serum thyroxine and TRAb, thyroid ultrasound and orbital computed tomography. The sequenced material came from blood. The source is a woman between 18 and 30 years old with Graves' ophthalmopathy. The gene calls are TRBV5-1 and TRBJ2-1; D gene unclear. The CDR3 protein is CASSFSALNEQFF. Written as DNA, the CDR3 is TGCGCCAGCAGCTTCAGCGCTCTCAATGAGCAGTTCTTC.